This record concerns one T cell receptor beta chain sequence. The antigen remains unidentified. There are 16 residues in the CDR3. Trimming pared 4 bases from V and 0 bases from J, leaving 15 bases between. Per germline, CDR1 LGHDT and CDR2 YNNKEL (reference sequence). The data belong to a study of CD8 T cells in Susac syndrome. General observations from the study: It was acknowledged in the study that its TCR sequencing and HLA analysis involved a relatively small number of individuals.

Sequencing of TCR beta was performed on blood CD8+ and CD4+ T cells. Random hexamers were used to reverse transcribe the RNA input (about 0.45 to 1 ug). The CDR3 of TCR beta was amplified by immunoSEQ multiplex PCR across 54 Vbeta and 13 Jbeta. TCRdb re-called the immunoSEQ multiplex PCR reads through MiXCR, storing one row per CDR3 protein. The sample lists roughly 120,000 distinct CDR3 sequences; about 92% were seen once. V usage is TRBV3-1 and J usage is TRBJ1-1, with D possibly matching TRBD1 (6 bases). This receptor was taken from a human donor with multiple sclerosis. Sequencing was performed on CD4+ T cells from PBMCs. CDR3 amino acids: CASSPRGRGMNTEAFF. The DNA of the CDR3 is TGTGCCAGCAGCCCTAGGGGGAGGGGGATGAACACTGAAGCTTTCTTT.